This T cell receptor beta chain was identified in a study of T cells in Graves' hyperthyroidism and ophthalmopathy. RNA transcripts provided the source from which TCR beta CDR3 regions were amplified. The HTBI primer set drove a first-round RT-PCR of the TCR CDR3. MiXCR, run by TCRdb on the multiplex PCR reads, gives a single entry per CDR3 protein. The sample consists of 650,000 to 800,000 distinct CDR3 sequences, approximately 42% of them appearing once. Sequences were obtained from peripheral blood or thyroid tissue (not recorded which). The receptor's source is an adult man with Graves' disease, either hyperthyroidism or ophthalmopathy (not recorded which).

The CDR3 sequence: CASSVRTGDQPQHF. DNA of the CDR3: TGTGCCAGCAGTGTCCGGACAGGGGACCAGCCCCAGCATTTT. This chain connects TRBV25-1 to TRBJ1-5, with 9 bases that match TRBD1. CDR1 and CDR2 from the germline V gene are MGHDK and SYGVNS. This CDR3 comprises 14 residues. V dropped 4 bases and J dropped 7; count of bases not matched to a gene: 5.